This T cell receptor (beta chain) was observed in a study of T cell changes during pregnancy in multiple sclerosis. Trimming cost V 0 bases and J 1 base, with 3 bases left between them. This CDR3 is 14 amino acids long. Germline V gives CDR1 SGHNT, CDR2 YENEEA. Profiled with immunoSEQ multiplex PCR; TCRdb holds only in-frame clones, not every one. This sample carries 80,000 to 130,000 clones, 94% of them seen once, and the ten largest clones take approximately 1%. This chain joins TRBV11-3 and TRBJ2-2; D is undetermined. The source material was peripheral blood, sampled before pregnancy. This clonotype was sampled from a female donor with multiple sclerosis, enrolled in a pregnancy study. This chain's CDR3 is CASSLDGNTGELFF. Written as DNA, the CDR3 is TGTGCCAGCAGCTTAGACGGGAACACCGGGGAGCTGTTTTTT.